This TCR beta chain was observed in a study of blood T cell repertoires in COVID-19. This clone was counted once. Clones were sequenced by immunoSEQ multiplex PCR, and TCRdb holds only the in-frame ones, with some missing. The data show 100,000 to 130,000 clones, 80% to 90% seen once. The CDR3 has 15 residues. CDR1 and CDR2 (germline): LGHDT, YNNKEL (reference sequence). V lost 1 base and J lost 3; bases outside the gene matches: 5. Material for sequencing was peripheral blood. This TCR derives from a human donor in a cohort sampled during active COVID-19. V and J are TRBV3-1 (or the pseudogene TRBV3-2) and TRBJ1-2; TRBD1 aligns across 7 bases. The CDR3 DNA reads TGTGCCAGCAGCCAAGTCGGACAGGCGTACTATGGCTACACCTTC. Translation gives CASSQVGQAYYGYTF.